The 25 T cell receptor beta chains presented below share a single source sample, sequenced in a study of cytomegalovirus exposure and HLA in healthy donors. PCR involved 60 Vbeta and 13 Jbeta primers. The protocol was immunoSEQ multiplex PCR, while the TCRdb copy is restricted to in-frame clones and leaves out a portion. Among tens of thousands of clones listed, approximately 71% were seen once. The sample consisted of PBMCs. The receptor source for this set is a man aged 45 to 65 in good health and CMV-seronegative.

CDR3 in amino acids: CASSQDLPGGNEKLFF. The CDR3 DNA reads TGCGCCAGCAGCCAAGACCTCCCTGGGGGGAATGAAAAACTGTTTTTT. V usage is TRBV4-3 and J usage is TRBJ1-4, with D perhaps matching TRBD1 (5 bases). There are 16 residues in the CDR3. The V end lost 0 bases, the J end lost 5 bases, and 13 bases lay between the germline ends. Germline CDR1 and CDR2: LGHNA and YSLEER.

There are a few counts of this clone. This chain uses TRBV6-5 with TRBJ2-5; a weak D match, TRBD2 (5 bases). V lost 3 bases and J 7 bases, leaving 9 bases between the germline ends. Germline CDR1 MNHEY, CDR2 SVGAGI. The CDR3 extends over 12 amino acids. CDR3 residues: CASSYWAGTQYF. DNA for the CDR3: TGTGCCAGCAGTTATTGGGCGGGGACCCAGTACTTC.

The gene calls are TRBV6-5 and TRBJ2-7, with 7 bases fitting TRBD1. Trimming cost V 6 bases and J 0 bases; bases outside gene matches: 8. This CDR3 region has 15 residues. Germline V gene data show CDR1 as MNHEY and CDR2 as SVGAGI. The CDR3 nucleotides are TGTGCCAGCAGGATACAGGGGCCGAGCTCCTACGAGCAGTACTTC. Protein product: CASRIQGPSSYEQYF.

V usage is TRBV7-9 and J usage is TRBJ2-7; D may be TRBD1 (6 bases). V lost 5 bases, J lost 4 bases, and 18 bases lay in between. Germline V CDR1 and CDR2: SEHNR, FQNEAQ (reference sequence). This CDR3 spans 15 amino acids. Written as DNA, the CDR3 is TGTGCCAGCAGCCGCGAAGGACAGAGTGGATACGAGCAGTACTTC. Translated: CASSREGQSGYEQYF. The full variable domain, completed using reference TRBV7-9 and TRBJ2-7, is DTGVSQNPRHKITKRGQNVTFRCDPISEHNRLYWYRQTLGQGPEFLTYFQNEAQLEKSRLLSDRFSAERPKGSFSTLEIQRTEQGDSAMYLCASSREGQSGYEQYFGPGTRLTVT.

The chain carries TRBV6-6 and TRBJ2-7; weak D call: TRBD2 (7 bases). V was pared by 2 bases and J by 2 bases, with 13 bases between. This CDR3 has 15 residues. Germline-derived CDR1 and CDR2 are MNHNY and SVGAGI (reference sequence). Here the CDR3 reads CASSYLGGGAYEQYV. In DNA form, the CDR3 reads TGTGCCAGCAGTTACCTTGGCGGGGGCGCCTACGAGCAGTACGTC.

The rearrangement joins TRBV18 to TRBJ2-3; TRBD1 aligns across 8 bases. Germline V lookup: CDR1 KGHSH, CDR2 LQKENI. CDR3 length equals 14 residues. The trim removed 5 bases at V and 4 bases at J, leaving 5 bases unmatched. CDR3 nucleotides: TGTGCCAGCTCAACGGACAGGGCGTCAGATACGCAGTATTTT. Its translation is CASSTDRASDTQYF.

The chain has TRBV7-2 and TRBJ2-1, with 8 bases fitting TRBD1. The CDR3 consists of 15 residues. V shed 5 bases, J shed 4 bases, and the junction held 7 bases outside the gene matches. Germline V lookup: CDR1 SGHTA, CDR2 FQGNSA. The CDR3, as DNA: TGTGCCAGCAGCCAGGGGGCGGGGAAATACAATGAGCAGTTCTTC. It translates to CASSQGAGKYNEQFF.

The J gene is TRBJ2-3, the V gene TRBV27, with TRBD2 matching 10 bases. The CDR3 is 16 amino acids. V dropped 6 bases and J dropped 7; count of bases not matched to a gene: 13. Germline CDR1 reads MNHEY; CDR2 reads SMNVEV (reference sequence). CDR3 protein: CASRENSGGAANTQYF. In DNA, the CDR3 is TGTGCCAGCAGGGAAAACAGCGGGGGGGCCGCAAATACGCAGTATTTT.

This sequence joins TRBV13 and TRBJ2-7, with TRBD2 as a possible D gene (6 bases). The V and J ends lost 3 bases and 3 bases respectively, with 12 bases between them. There are 14 residues in the CDR3. Germline V gene lookup returns CDR1 PRHDT and CDR2 FYEKMQ (reference sequence). For the CDR3, the DNA is TGTGCCAGCAGCTTCGGGGGAGCTGACTACGAGCAGTACTTC. Amino acids: CASSFGGADYEQYF.

The chain carries TRBV27 and TRBJ2-1; D remains ambiguous. This CDR3 has 11 amino acids. V lost 4 bases to trimming and J lost 12 bases, with 10 bases between them. Per germline, CDR1 MNHEY and CDR2 SMNVEV (reference sequence). The CDR3 DNA follows: TGTGCCAGCAGTTCCTCCGAGGCGCAGTTCTTC. Translated, it gives CASSSSEAQFF.

The chain recombines TRBV7-9 with TRBJ1-2; the match to TRBD1 covers 10 bases. With 3 bases clipped from V and 4 bases from J, the junction kept 5 bases outside the gene matches. The CDR3 has 15 amino acids. CDR1 is SEHNR and CDR2 is FQNEAQ in the germline V gene (reference sequence). The CDR3 DNA is TGTGCCAGCAGCTTTGCGGACAGGGGGATCTATGGCTACACCTTC. Its translation is CASSFADRGIYGYTF. Filled out from reference TRBV7-9 and TRBJ1-2, the complete variable domain reads DTGVSQNPRHKITKRGQNVTFRCDPISEHNRLYWYRQTLGQGPEFLTYFQNEAQLEKSRLLSDRFSAERPKGSFSTLEIQRTEQGDSAMYLCASSFADRGIYGYTFGSGTRLTVV.

This chain uses TRBV5-1 with TRBJ1-1; tentative D call: TRBD1 (6 bases). The CDR3 extends over 15 amino acids. V gave up 4 bases and J gave up 4 bases, with 17 bases separating them. Germline-derived CDR1 and CDR2 are SGHRS and YFSETQ. CDR3 sequence: CASSRVGARGTEAFF. The CDR3, as DNA: TGCGCCAGCAGCAGGGTGGGGGCGCGCGGCACTGAAGCTTTCTTT.

V gene TRBV15 combines with J gene TRBJ1-1; 7 positions agree with TRBD1. J gave up 10 bases and V 0 bases, and 8 bases lay outside the gene matches. CDR1 is LNHNV and CDR2 is YYDKDF in the germline V gene (reference sequence). The CDR3 extends over 14 amino acids. CDR3 protein: CATSREYRGRGAFF. CDR3 DNA sequence: TGTGCCACCAGCAGAGAATACAGGGGTCGTGGAGCTTTCTTT.

V and J are TRBV10-3 and TRBJ1-1, with TRBD1 matching over 8 bases. Germline values: CDR1 ENHRY, CDR2 SYGVKD. This CDR3 has 13 residues. J was trimmed by 4 bases and V by 9 bases; bases with no gene match: 7. In DNA, the CDR3 is TGTGCCATGGGTGGACAGGGAGGCACTGAAGCTTTCTTT. Translated, it gives CAMGGQGGTEAFF.

The chain recombines TRBV29-1 with TRBJ2-1, with 11 bases that match TRBD1. From germline, CDR1 is SQVTM and CDR2 ANQGSEA. The CDR3 spans 13 residues. The V segment lost 5 bases and the J segment 8 bases; nucleotides outside the gene matches: 5. This CDR3 reads CSVRTGGRYEQFF. The CDR3 DNA is TGCAGCGTTAGGACAGGGGGCAGGTATGAGCAGTTCTTC.

The rearrangement uses TRBV27 and TRBJ1-1; 7 nucleotides agree with TRBD1. V lost 2 bases, J lost 1 base, and 4 bases stayed unmatched. Germline values: CDR1 MNHEY, CDR2 SMNVEV (reference sequence). The CDR3 sequence is 15 residues long. The CDR3 nucleotides are TGTGCCAGCAGTTTACGACAGGGTCGGAACACTGAAGCTTTCTTT. Its translation is CASSLRQGRNTEAFF.

V and J are TRBV18 and TRBJ2-1; possible D gene TRBD1, 7 bases. CDR1 KGHSH and CDR2 LQKENI come from the germline V gene. The germline V and J ends were trimmed by 6 bases and 9 bases, with 24 bases remaining between them. The CDR3 consists of 16 residues. The CDR3 here is CASSQGGGSTWSEQFF. For the CDR3, the DNA is TGTGCCAGCTCCCAGGGGGGCGGAAGTACTTGGAGTGAGCAGTTCTTC.

The chain couples TRBV6-1 to TRBJ2-7; 11 bases are a match to TRBD1. With V trimmed by 8 bases and J by 4 bases, 7 bases remained unmatched. Germline-derived CDR1 and CDR2 are MNHNS and SASEGT. There are 14 residues in the CDR3. CDR3 region: CASGRTGGLYEQYF. Here the CDR3 DNA reads TGTGCCAGCGGGAGGACAGGGGGCCTTTACGAGCAGTACTTC.

The chain recombines TRBV7-2 with TRBJ2-2; TRBD1 aligns across 8 bases. V trimming: 2 bases; J trimming: 5 bases; junction bases outside the gene matches: 7. This CDR3 comprises 16 residues. Germline CDR1 reads SGHTA; CDR2 reads FQGNSA. CDR3 protein: CASSLMAQGATGELFF. The CDR3 DNA reads TGTGCCAGCAGCTTAATGGCCCAGGGGGCGACCGGGGAGCTGTTTTTT. The full variable domain, in which reference TRBV7-2 and TRBJ2-2 provide the parts outside the CDR3, is GAGVSQSPSNKVTEKGKDVELRCDPISGHTALYWYRQSLGQGLEFLIYFQGNSAPDKSGLPSDRFSAERTGGSVSTLTIQRTQQEDSAVYLCASSLMAQGATGELFFGEGSRLTVL.

The rearrangement links TRBV19 to TRBJ1-2, with 7 bases aligning to TRBD1. CDR1 and CDR2 (germline): LNHDA, SQIVND (reference sequence). This CDR3 comprises 15 residues. V lost 6 bases to trimming and J lost 4 bases; unmatched junction nucleotides: 11. CDR3 region: CASRRGTAGSYGYTF. The DNA for the CDR3 is TGTGCCAGTAGACGAGGGACAGCCGGGTCCTATGGCTACACCTTC.

For this clone: The sample has other DNA sequences that encode this CDR3 too. This chain connects TRBV5-4 to TRBJ1-2, with TRBD1 identical over 7 bases. The V segment lost 4 bases and the J segment 5 bases; nucleotides outside the gene matches: 5. Germline assignment: CDR1 SGHNT and CDR2 YYREEE (reference sequence). The CDR3 has 13 amino acids. As DNA, the CDR3 is TGTGCCAGCAGCCCGGACAGGAATTATGGCTACACCTTC. Translated, it gives CASSPDRNYGYTF.

The chain uses TRBV27 and TRBJ1-5; D gene unclear. The CDR3 spans 14 residues. The V end was cut by 2 bases, the J end by 4 bases, with 9 bases between. Germline-derived CDR1 and CDR2 are MNHEY and SMNVEV (reference sequence). CDR3 sequence (DNA): TGTGCCAGCAGTTTAGGGCAGATAAATCAGCCCCAGCATTTT. The encoded protein is CASSLGQINQPQHF.

The V and J genes are TRBV7-8 and TRBJ2-7; TRBD1 might be the D (7 bases). CDR1 and CDR2 (germline): SGHVS, FQNEAQ. Trimming stripped 5 bases from V and 7 bases from J, with 21 bases between. The CDR3 extends over 15 amino acids. The CDR3 DNA sequence: TGTGCCAGCAGCCCCAGGCGGGACAGCCTACGAGAGCAGTACTTC. It translates to CASSPRRDSLREQYF.

V usage is TRBV5-6 and J usage is TRBJ2-7, with 8 bases lining up with TRBD1. V shed 4 bases, J shed 6 bases, and the junction held 12 bases outside the gene matches. CDR3 length: 15 residues. The V gene's germline CDR1 is SGHDT and CDR2 YYEEEE. CDR3 loop: CASSTGTGFFSEQYF. The CDR3 DNA reads as TGTGCCAGCAGCACCGGGACAGGTTTTTTCAGCGAGCAGTACTTC. Full variable domain (remainder filled in from reference TRBV5-6 and TRBJ2-7): DAGVTQSPTHLIKTRGQQVTLRCSPKSGHDTVSWYQQALGQGPQFIFQYYEEEERQRGNFPDRFSGHQFPNYSSELNVNALLLGDSALYLCASSTGTGFFSEQYFGPGTRLTVT.

The chain recombines TRBV19 with TRBJ2-2, with D possibly being TRBD1 (5 bases). The CDR3 is made up of 15 amino acids. CDR1 LNHDA and CDR2 SQIVND come from the germline V gene (reference sequence). Trimming shortened V by 3 bases and J by 6 bases, and 14 bases separated the two germline ends. In DNA form, the CDR3 reads TGTGCCAGTAGTATCCAAGAGGCAGGGCCCGGGGAGCTGTTTTTT. This translates into CASSIQEAGPGELFF.